The entry below gives a single T cell receptor beta chain sequence along with its context. TCR beta libraries were built with iRepertoire HTBI primers and Arm-PCR of CDR3 regions. MiXCR, run by TCRdb on the multiplex PCR reads, gives a single entry per CDR3 protein. Here the sample spans a few hundred thousand distinct CDR3 sequences, 23% being singletons. The time point: persistent/refractory GD, antithyroid drugs over 5 years with positive TRAb. From PBMCs, RNA was extracted and then used to make the TCR library. The CDR3 sequence is 13 residues long. V lost 6 bases and J 3 bases, leaving 11 bases between the germline ends. Germline V gene lookup returns CDR1 MNHNS and CDR2 SASEGT. These data come from a study of regulatory T cells in long-lasting Graves disease.

The chain recombines TRBV6-1 with TRBJ1-1, with unresolved D. The source is a woman aged 40 to 50 with Graves disease. This specimen consisted of peripheral blood mononuclear cells (PBMCs), obtained when the disease was refractory, from a patient treated with antithyroid drugs. CDR3 sequence reads: CASSSGLYTEAFF. CDR3 DNA sequence: TGTGCCAGCAGCTCAGGACTGTACACTGAAGCTTTCTTT.